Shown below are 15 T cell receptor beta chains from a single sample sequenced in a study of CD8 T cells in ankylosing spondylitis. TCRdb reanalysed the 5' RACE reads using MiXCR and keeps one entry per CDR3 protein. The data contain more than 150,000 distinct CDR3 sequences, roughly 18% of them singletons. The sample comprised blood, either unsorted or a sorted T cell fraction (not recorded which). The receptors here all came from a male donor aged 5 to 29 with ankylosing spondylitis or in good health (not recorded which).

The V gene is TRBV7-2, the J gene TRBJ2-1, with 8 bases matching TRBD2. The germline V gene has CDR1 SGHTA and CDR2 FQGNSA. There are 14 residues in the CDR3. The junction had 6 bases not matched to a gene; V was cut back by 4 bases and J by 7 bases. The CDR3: CASSSPGLGNEQFF. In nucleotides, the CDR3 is TGTGCCAGCAGCTCCCCGGGACTAGGGAATGAGCAGTTCTTC.

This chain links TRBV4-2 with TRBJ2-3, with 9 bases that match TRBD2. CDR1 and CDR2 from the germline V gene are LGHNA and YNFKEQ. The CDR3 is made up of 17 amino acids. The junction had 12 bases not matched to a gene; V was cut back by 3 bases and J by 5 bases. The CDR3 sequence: CASSQIIAGDGKDTQYF. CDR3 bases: TGTGCCAGCAGCCAGATAATAGCGGGAGACGGTAAAGATACGCAGTATTTT.

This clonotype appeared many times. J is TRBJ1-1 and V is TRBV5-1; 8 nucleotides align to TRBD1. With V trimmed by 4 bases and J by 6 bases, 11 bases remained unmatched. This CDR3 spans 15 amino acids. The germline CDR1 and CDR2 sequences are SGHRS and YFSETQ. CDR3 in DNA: TGCGCCAGCAGCCCGGGACAGGAGGTATGGGCTGAAGCTTTCTTT. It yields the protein CASSPGQEVWAEAFF.

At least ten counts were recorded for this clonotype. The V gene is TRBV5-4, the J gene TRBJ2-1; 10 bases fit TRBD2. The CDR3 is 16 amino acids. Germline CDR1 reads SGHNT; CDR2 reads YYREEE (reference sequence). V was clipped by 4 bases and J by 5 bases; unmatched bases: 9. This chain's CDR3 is CASSTQREGLDNEQFF. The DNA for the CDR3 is TGTGCCAGCAGCACACAGCGGGAGGGCCTCGACAATGAGCAGTTCTTC.

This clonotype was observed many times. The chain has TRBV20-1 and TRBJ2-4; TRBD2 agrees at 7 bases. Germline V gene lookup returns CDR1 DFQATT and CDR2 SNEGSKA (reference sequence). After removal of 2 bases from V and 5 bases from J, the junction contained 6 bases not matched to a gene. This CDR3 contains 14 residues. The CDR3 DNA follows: TGCAGTGCTAGAAGGGCGGGAGACCAAAACATTCAGTACTTC. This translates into CSARRAGDQNIQYF.

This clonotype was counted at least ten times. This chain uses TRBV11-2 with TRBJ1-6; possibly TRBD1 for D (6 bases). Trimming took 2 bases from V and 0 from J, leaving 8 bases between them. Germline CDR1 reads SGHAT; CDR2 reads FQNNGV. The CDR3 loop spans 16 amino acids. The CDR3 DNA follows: TGTGCCAGCAGCTTACAGGGGAGCTCCTATAATTCACCCCTCCACTTT. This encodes CASSLQGSSYNSPLHF.

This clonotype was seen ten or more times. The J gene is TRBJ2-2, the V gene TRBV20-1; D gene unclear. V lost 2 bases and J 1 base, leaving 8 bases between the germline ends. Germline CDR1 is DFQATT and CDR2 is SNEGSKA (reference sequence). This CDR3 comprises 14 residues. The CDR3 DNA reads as TGCAGTGCTAGACCTGGGGAGAACACCGGGGAGCTGTTTTTT. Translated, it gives CSARPGENTGELFF.

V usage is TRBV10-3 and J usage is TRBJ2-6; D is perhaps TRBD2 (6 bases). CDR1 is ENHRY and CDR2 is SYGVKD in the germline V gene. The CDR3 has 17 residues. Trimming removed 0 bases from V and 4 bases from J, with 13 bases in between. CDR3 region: CAISESGGWNGANVLTF. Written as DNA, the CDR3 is TGTGCCATCAGTGAGTCGGGGGGATGGAACGGGGCCAACGTCCTGACTTTC.

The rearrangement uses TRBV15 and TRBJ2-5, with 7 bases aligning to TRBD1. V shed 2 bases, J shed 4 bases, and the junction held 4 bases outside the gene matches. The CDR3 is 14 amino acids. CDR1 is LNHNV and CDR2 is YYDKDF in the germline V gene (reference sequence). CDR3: CATSRIPGGETQYF. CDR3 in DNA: TGTGCCACCAGCAGAATACCAGGGGGAGAGACCCAGTACTTC.

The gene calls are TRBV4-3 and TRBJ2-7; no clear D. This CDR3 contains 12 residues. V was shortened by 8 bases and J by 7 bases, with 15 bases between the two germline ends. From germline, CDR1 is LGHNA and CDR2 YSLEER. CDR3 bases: TGCGCCAGCGAATCCGACGTCGGAGAGCAGTACTTC. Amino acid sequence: CASESDVGEQYF.

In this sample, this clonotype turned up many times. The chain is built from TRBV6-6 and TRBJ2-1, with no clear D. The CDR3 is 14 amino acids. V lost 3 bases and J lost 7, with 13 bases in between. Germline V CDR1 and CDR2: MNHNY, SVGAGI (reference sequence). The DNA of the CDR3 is TGTGCCAGCAGTTATTCAAAAAATGCGAATGAGCAGTTCTTC. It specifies CASSYSKNANEQFF.

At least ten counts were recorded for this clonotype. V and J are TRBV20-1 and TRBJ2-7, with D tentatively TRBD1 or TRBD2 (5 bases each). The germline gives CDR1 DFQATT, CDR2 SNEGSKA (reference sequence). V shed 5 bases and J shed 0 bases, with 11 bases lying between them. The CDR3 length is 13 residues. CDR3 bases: TGCAGTGCTCGGGACCCGAGCTCCTACGAGCAGTACGTC. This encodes CSARDPSSYEQYV.

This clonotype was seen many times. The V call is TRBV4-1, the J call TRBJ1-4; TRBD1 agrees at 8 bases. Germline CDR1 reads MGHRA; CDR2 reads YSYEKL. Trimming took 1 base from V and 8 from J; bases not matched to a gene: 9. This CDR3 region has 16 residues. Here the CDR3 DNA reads TGCGCCAGCAGCCAAGTTTTGACAGGGGACGAGGAAAAACTGTTTTTT. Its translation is CASSQVLTGDEEKLFF.

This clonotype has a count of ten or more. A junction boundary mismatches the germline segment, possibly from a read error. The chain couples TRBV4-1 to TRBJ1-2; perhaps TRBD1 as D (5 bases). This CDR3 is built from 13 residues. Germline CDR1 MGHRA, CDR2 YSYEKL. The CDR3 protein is CASSQEGWRGPSF. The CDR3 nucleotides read TGCGCCAGCAGCCAAGAAGGCTGGAGGGGACCGTCCTTC.

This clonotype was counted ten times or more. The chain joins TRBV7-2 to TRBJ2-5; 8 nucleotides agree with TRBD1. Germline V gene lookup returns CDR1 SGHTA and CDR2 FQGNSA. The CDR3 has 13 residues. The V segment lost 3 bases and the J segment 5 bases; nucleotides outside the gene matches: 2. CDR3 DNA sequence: TGTGCCAGCAGCTTGGGACAGGAGGAGACCCAGTACTTC. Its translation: CASSLGQEETQYF.